This T cell receptor (beta chain) was identified in a study of response to subunit inactivated influenza vaccine. This clonotype was seen a few times. TCRdb itself ran the RT-PCR reads through MiXCR, one entry per CDR3 protein. The table records about 540,000 distinct CDR3 sequences, approximately 24% of them present only once. The CDR3 consists of 18 residues. Germline values: CDR1 SGHDN, CDR2 FVKESK. The V end lost 1 base, the J end lost 3 bases, and 21 bases lay between the germline ends. This sample was also put to use in a study of T cells expressing NK-cell markers. That work contributes: The TCR beta cDNA came from 5'RACE template switching with UMIs. There were seven HCMV-seropositive donors and one seronegative donor among the eight sequenced. Restriction of the sorted population to alpha-beta TCR T cells was achieved in several experiments with an anti-gamma-delta TCR antibody. The leading position in the CD3+CD56-NKG2C+ fraction of several donors also went to these clonotypes.

This receptor was identified in a man aged 45-65 years who received an inactivated influenza vaccine. The specimen was CD4+ T cells sorted from PBMCs, collected 11 to 12 days after vaccination. The genes are TRBV14 and TRBJ1-2; the D is unclear. The CDR3 sequence: CASSQARNKLNRDYGYTF. The CDR3 bases are TGTGCCAGCAGCCAAGCTCGGAATAAACTCAATCGCGACTATGGCTACACCTTC.